This T cell receptor beta chain was recorded in a study of cytomegalovirus exposure and HLA in healthy donors (dated by TCRdb to 2017 to 2019). For the wider study: The roughly 670 repertoires of the first cohort and the 95 to 150 validation repertoires were produced on the same platform, according to a later analysis. The study aimed to test whether signatures of past pathogen exposure could be identified by cataloging public T cell receptors. Besides the first cohort of under 700 subjects, a separate validation cohort made up of 120 or so different subjects was used. To predict cytomegalovirus infection status, the study combined high-throughput TCR immunosequencing, statistical association of individual TCRs with disease status, and machine learning. Results the study describes overall, beyond this receptor: Cytomegalovirus status was reported to be diagnosed by the classifier with high specificity and sensitivity in both the original and validation cohorts. Most TCR sequences were observed very rarely across donors, whereas some public TCRs were present in many individuals. In vitro tests confirmed that three of the cytomegalovirus-associated TCR beta chains recognize cytomegalovirus antigens. A later analysis found that TCRs clustered in the first cohort also tended to co-occur in the 120 validation repertoires, with 90% to 95% of cluster scores above 0. In the study, roughly 160 TCR beta chains were listed as associated with cytomegalovirus. The authors suggested that the approach could potentially be extended to other disease states and immunological phenotypes. A later analysis lacked HLA typing for the validation cohort, so it scored co-occurrence in that cohort across all 120 or so repertoires.

The receptor library was made with the immunoSEQ multiplex PCR assay. Processing in the source paper ran as follows. A statistical classification framework was built to diagnose cytomegalovirus status from the catalog of TCR beta chain sequences. The source is immuneACCESS, and TCRdb retained only in-frame sequences with V and J called. Part of the clones is not carried over; for the studies checked, unresolved V genes explain less than half of this, and the remainder is unexplained. That table gives V, J and clone size, and the DNA gave D and trimming. For this sample the table gives roughly 300,000 clones, of which about nine tenths were detected only once. The ten biggest clones cover approximately 1.1% of the sample. The donors were included in the validation cohort of 90 to 150 subjects, a group kept apart from the roughly 680-subject first cohort. From the cysteine through the phenylalanine, the CDR3 covers 13 amino acids. Solely the CDR3 DNA is kept, with 39 bases framed from the first base. V gives up 4 bases and J gives up 3 bases, and the segment between their germline ends measures 10 bases. For CDR1 and CDR2, the germline V gene lists KGHSH and LQKENI.

Of note for this clone: Its specific antigen is unknown. One base away there is no much larger clone; base qualities are not given.

Sequencing input: PBMCs. The V and J genes are TRBV18 and TRBJ2-7; the D call could be TRBD1 or TRBD2, with each sharing 5 bases. The TCR sequence derives from a woman in her thirties in good health and CMV-seropositive. The CDR3 amino acid sequence is: CASSRGPNYEQYF. The DNA reads as follows: TGTGCCAGCTCACGGGGACCAAACTACGAGCAGTACTTC.